The 4 T cell receptor beta chains below were found in one sample sequenced in a study of CD8 T cells in ankylosing spondylitis. Using its own MiXCR run on the 5' RACE reads, TCRdb lists one record per CDR3 protein. The sample holds 30,000 to 45,000 distinct CDR3 sequences, 8% to 13% seen once. The sequenced sample consisted of synovial fluid, either unsorted or a sorted T cell fraction (not recorded which). These receptors were taken from a male donor with ankylosing spondylitis.

The chain joins TRBV2 to TRBJ2-5; D is tentatively TRBD1 or TRBD2 (6 bases each). Germline CDR1 is SNHLY and CDR2 is FYNNEI. This CDR3 is 14 amino acids long. V lost 4 bases, J lost 4 bases, and 13 bases lay in between. CDR3 protein: CASSGTVGGETQYF. CDR3 sequence (DNA): TGTGCCAGCAGTGGGACAGTCGGGGGAGAGACCCAGTACTTC. The full variable domain, its missing parts supplied by reference TRBV2 and TRBJ2-5, is EPEVTQTPSHQVTQMGQEVILRCVPISNHLYFYWYRQILGQKVEFLVSFYNNEISEKSEIFDDQFSVERPDGSNFTLKIRSTKLEDSAMYFCASSGTVGGETQYFGPGTRLLVL.

This clonotype appeared a few times. The chain employs TRBV7-8 and TRBJ1-2; the D gene is possibly TRBD1 (6 bases). The V and J ends lost 1 base and 4 bases respectively, with 13 bases between them. Germline V lookup: CDR1 SGHVS, CDR2 FQNEAQ. This CDR3 has 15 amino acids. The CDR3 DNA sequence: TGTGCCAGCAGCTTAGAAGACAGGTCTGTCTATGGCTACACCTTC. Translating it yields CASSLEDRSVYGYTF.

The chain employs TRBV14 and TRBJ2-2; 8 bases line up with TRBD2. Per germline, CDR1 SGHDN and CDR2 FVKESK. This CDR3 is built from 17 residues. The junction had 7 bases not matched to a gene; V was cut back by 2 bases and J by 2 bases. CDR3 in amino acids: CASSQQVIAGNTGELFF. The CDR3 DNA reads as TGTGCCAGCAGCCAACAAGTCATAGCGGGAAACACCGGGGAGCTGTTTTTT.

The table lists this clonotype with many counts. This chain links TRBV9 with TRBJ2-1; a possible D gene is TRBD2 (6 bases). V lost 0 bases and J 0 bases, leaving 7 bases between the germline ends. The CDR3 length is 15 residues. Germline V lookup: CDR1 SGDLS, CDR2 YYNGEE. CDR3 sequence (DNA): TGTGCCAGCAGCGTAGCGGGGGTCTCCTACAATGAGCAGTTCTTC. Amino acids: CASSVAGVSYNEQFF.